One and the same sample provided the 17 T cell receptor beta chains below, sequenced in a study of T cell changes during pregnancy in multiple sclerosis. Repertoires were generated with immunoSEQ multiplex PCR, while TCRdb's copy carries only in-frame clones and drops some. This table has about 33,000 clones, about 92% appearing once. Specimen: CD4+ T cells from peripheral blood mononuclear cells, collected in the second trimester of pregnancy. These receptors were obtained from a female donor in good health, enrolled as a control in a pregnancy study.

This rearrangement joins TRBV9 to TRBJ1-1, with TRBD1 matching 12 bases. This CDR3 spans 16 amino acids. Germline V gene sequence: CDR1 SGDLS, CDR2 YYNGEE. V lost 2 bases, J lost 4 bases, and 6 bases stayed unmatched. In DNA form, the CDR3 reads TGTGCCAGCAGCGTGGCCGGGACAGGGGGCCTCACTGAAGCTTTCTTT. It specifies CASSVAGTGGLTEAFF.

The genes are TRBV30 and TRBJ1-1, with D perhaps TRBD1 (6 bases). Trimming shortened V by 0 bases and J by 4 bases, and 21 bases separated the two germline ends. Per the germline V gene, CDR1 is GTSNPN and CDR2 is SVGIG (reference sequence). There are 17 residues in the CDR3. CDR3 protein: CAWSVRQGLGISTEAFF. The CDR3 bases are TGTGCCTGGAGTGTAAGGCAGGGGTTGGGTATTAGCACTGAAGCTTTCTTT.

The genes are TRBV6-5 and TRBJ1-6, with 9 bases aligning to TRBD1. Germline CDR1 is MNHEY and CDR2 is SVGAGI. The CDR3 sequence is 13 residues long. Unmatched junction bases numbered 8, after V lost 6 bases and J lost 14 bases. In DNA, the CDR3 is TGTGCCAGCAGGAGGGACAGGGAAGGGGCCCTCCACTTT. This encodes CASRRDREGALHF.

J is TRBJ1-1 and V is TRBV5-6; a weak D match, TRBD1 (6 bases). Germline-derived CDR1 and CDR2 are SGHDT and YYEEEE. The germline V and J ends were trimmed by 1 base and 1 base, with 17 bases remaining between them. CDR3 length equals 17 residues. The CDR3 protein is CASSLKGDLWGNTEAFF. The CDR3 nucleotides read TGTGCCAGCAGCTTGAAGGGGGACCTTTGGGGGAACACTGAAGCTTTCTTT.

J is TRBJ2-7 and V is TRBV11-3; maybe TRBD2 (6 bases). Trimming took 5 bases from V and 1 from J, leaving 18 bases between them. CDR3 size: 16 residues. The germline CDR1 and CDR2 sequences are SGHNT and YENEEA. The CDR3 DNA sequence: TGTGCCAGCAGCCCCCGGGAAGGCGGGGATTCCTACGAGCAGTACTTC. Amino acid sequence: CASSPREGGDSYEQYF.

The chain recombines TRBV18 with TRBJ2-7; 9 nucleotides match TRBD1. The trim removed 3 bases at V and 0 bases at J, leaving 9 bases unmatched. The CDR3 sequence is 17 residues long. Germline lookup yields CDR1 KGHSH and CDR2 LQKENI. The CDR3 protein is CASSPRQGVTPSYEQYF. DNA for the CDR3: TGTGCCAGCTCACCGCGACAGGGGGTCACCCCCTCCTACGAGCAGTACTTC. Full variable domain (rest looked up from reference TRBV18 and TRBJ2-7): NAGVMQNPRHLVRRRGQEARLRCSPMKGHSHVYWYRQLPEEGLKFMVYLQKENIIDESGMPKERFSAEFPKEGPSILRIQQVVRGDSAAYFCASSPRQGVTPSYEQYFGPGTRLTVT.

The rearrangement links TRBV4-3 to TRBJ1-1; tentatively, D is TRBD1 (6 bases). V was trimmed by 0 bases and J by 3 bases, leaving 17 bases between them. CDR1 and CDR2 from the germline V gene are LGHNA and YSLEER. The CDR3 totals 17 residues. CDR3 loop: CASSQDWRGQWDTEAFF. The CDR3 region has the DNA TGCGCCAGCAGCCAAGATTGGCGGGGGCAGTGGGACACTGAAGCTTTCTTT.

V and J are TRBV25-1 and TRBJ1-1; 10 bases align to TRBD1. The CDR3 totals 16 residues. V lost 3 bases and J lost 6; bases outside the gene matches: 10. The V gene's germline CDR1 is MGHDK and CDR2 SYGVNS. The CDR3 reads CASSDLIGDRGPEAFF. As DNA, the CDR3 is TGTGCCAGCAGTGACCTTATCGGGGACAGGGGACCTGAAGCTTTCTTT.

This sequence joins TRBV6-1 and TRBJ1-5; D is perhaps TRBD1 (5 bases). Germline V gene sequence: CDR1 MNHNS, CDR2 SASEGT. Trimming stripped 2 bases from V and 3 bases from J, with 8 bases between. The CDR3 loop spans 14 amino acids. The CDR3: CASSEQGYNQPQHF. In nucleotides, the CDR3 is TGTGCCAGCAGTGAACAGGGTTACAATCAGCCCCAGCATTTT.

The rearrangement uses TRBV27 and TRBJ2-3; D is perhaps TRBD1 (5 bases). Trimming cost V 6 bases and J 3 bases, with 13 bases left between them. In germline, CDR1 is MNHEY, CDR2 SMNVEV (reference sequence). The CDR3 consists of 14 residues. The CDR3 loop is CASRQGSVTDTQYF. For the CDR3, the DNA is TGTGCCAGCAGGCAGGGATCGGTGACAGATACGCAGTATTTT.

The J gene is TRBJ1-2, the V gene TRBV5-1, with a tentative D call TRBD1 (5 bases). CDR1 SGHRS and CDR2 YFSETQ come from the germline V gene. V lost 1 base and J 8 bases, leaving 12 bases between the germline ends. This CDR3 comprises 13 residues. The CDR3 sequence: CASSLSTGEGYTF. The CDR3 DNA reads TGCGCCAGCAGCTTGTCAACAGGAGAGGGCTACACCTTC.

In DNA, the CDR3 is TGCGCCAGCAGCAAGTGGACAGGGGCCTCGGTCACTGAAGCTTTCTTT. It encodes CASSKWTGASVTEAFF. The chain recombines TRBV5-1 with TRBJ1-1, with 9 bases identical to TRBD1. CDR3 length: 16 residues. Germline lookup yields CDR1 SGHRS and CDR2 YFSETQ. The V segment lost 4 bases and the J segment 4 bases; nucleotides outside the gene matches: 11.

CDR3 protein: CATSRYREQFF. In nucleotides, the CDR3 is TGTGCCACCAGCAGGTACAGAGAGCAGTTCTTC. This chain joins TRBV15 and TRBJ2-1; D is ambiguous. Looked up from germline, CDR1 is LNHNV and CDR2 is YYDKDF (reference sequence). With 3 bases removed from V and 10 bases from J, the gap between germline ends came to 7 bases. The CDR3 is made up of 11 amino acids.

The chain links TRBV21-1 to TRBJ1-1. TRBV21-1 is a pseudogene locus. The CDR3 is 15 amino acids. CDR3 protein: CASSKAGGGNTEAFF. The CDR3 coding sequence is TGTGCCAGCAGCAAAGCTGGGGGAGGGAACACTGAAGCTTTCTTT.

The chain links TRBV27 to TRBJ2-1; 15 bases align to TRBD2. CDR3 size: 15 residues. Germline CDR1 and CDR2: MNHEY and SMNVEV (reference sequence). J was trimmed by 7 bases and V by 5 bases; bases with no gene match: 3. In DNA form, the CDR3 reads TGTGCCAGCAGTCCAGGGACTAGCGGGGGGAATGAGCAGTTCTTC. Its translation: CASSPGTSGGNEQFF.

This rearrangement joins TRBV7-8 to TRBJ2-1; 12 bases fit TRBD2. This CDR3 contains 16 residues. Germline CDR1 SGHVS, CDR2 FQNEAQ. V lost 5 bases and J lost 4; bases outside the gene matches: 6. CDR3 bases: TGTGCCAGCAGCCCTGGACTAGCGGGGATTTACAATGAGCAGTTCTTC. Translated, it gives CASSPGLAGIYNEQFF.

V gene TRBV6-5 combines with J gene TRBJ2-7; 8 positions agree with TRBD2. V gave up 2 bases and J gave up 6 bases; unmatched junction bases: 0. The germline gives CDR1 MNHEY, CDR2 SVGAGI. The CDR3 has 12 residues. This chain's CDR3 is CASSYRGGEQYF. In nucleotides, the CDR3 is TGTGCCAGCAGTTACCGGGGGGGCGAGCAGTACTTC.